The 29 T cell receptor beta chains presented below share a single source sample, sequenced in a study of blood T cell repertoires in COVID-19. TCRdb's table, derived via immunoSEQ multiplex PCR, lists solely in-frame clones and lacks some. Altogether 140,000 or so clones are present, 65% to 85% being singletons, with the ten largest covering less than 2%. Input material: peripheral blood. These receptor sequences come from a woman between 55 and 75 years old with acute or convalescent COVID-19.

The rearrangement uses TRBV15 and TRBJ2-3, with 10 bases matching TRBD1. CDR3 length equals 18 residues. J gave up 4 bases and V 0 bases, and 10 bases lay outside the gene matches. Germline assignment: CDR1 LNHNV and CDR2 YYDKDF (reference sequence). CDR3 sequence: CATSRERRRTGGADTQYF. The CDR3, as DNA: TGTGCCACCAGCAGAGAGAGAAGGAGGACAGGGGGTGCAGATACGCAGTATTTT. The variable domain in full, with the rest retrieved from reference TRBV15 and TRBJ2-3, is DAMVIQNPRYQVTQFGKPVTLSCSQTLNHNVMYWYQQKSSQAPKLLFHYYDKDFNNEADTPDNFQSRRPNTSFCFLDIRSPGLGDTAMYLCATSRERRRTGGADTQYFGPGTRLTVL.

V and J are TRBV2 and TRBJ1-2, with a weak D call TRBD1 (5 bases). V lost 8 bases and J lost 9, with 16 bases in between. From germline, CDR1 is SNHLY and CDR2 FYNNEI. This CDR3 spans 12 amino acids. CDR3 amino acids: CASVGREGSYTF. CDR3 DNA: TGTGCCAGCGTAGGCAGGGAAGGCAGCTACACCTTC. The full variable domain, its missing parts supplied by reference TRBV2 and TRBJ1-2, is EPEVTQTPSHQVTQMGQEVILRCVPISNHLYFYWYRQILGQKVEFLVSFYNNEISEKSEIFDDQFSVERPDGSNFTLKIRSTKLEDSAMYFCASVGREGSYTFGSGTRLTVV.

The J gene is TRBJ1-3, the V gene TRBV27, with no clear D. This CDR3 is 13 amino acids long. Germline loops: CDR1 MNHEY, CDR2 SMNVEV (reference sequence). The ends were cut back, 2 bases at V and 4 bases at J, with 6 bases in the middle. The DNA of the CDR3 is TGTGCCAGCAGTTTAGGACTCGGAAACACCATATATTTT. Translated: CASSLGLGNTIYF.

The chain is built from TRBV19 and TRBJ2-7, with TRBD2 matching 7 bases. The CDR3 loop spans 14 amino acids. V lost 8 bases and J lost 2; bases outside the gene matches: 9. Germline CDR1 is LNHDA and CDR2 is SQIVND (reference sequence). The CDR3 DNA is TGTGCCAGTGGTTTTAGCGGGCCGACCTACGAGCAGTACTTC. Its protein product is CASGFSGPTYEQYF.

This rearrangement joins TRBV10-3 to TRBJ1-4; TRBD1 matches 8 bases. The J segment lost 7 bases and the V segment lost 4 bases, leaving 11 bases of the junction unmatched. The CDR3 is made up of 16 amino acids. Germline assignment: CDR1 ENHRY and CDR2 SYGVKD. The CDR3, as DNA: TGTGCCATCAGTGGGGGACAGGCCCCAGGCGGTGAAAAACTGTTTTTT. Translating it yields CAISGGQAPGGEKLFF.

The CDR3 loop reads CASSQDIGGSYNEQFF. The CDR3 nucleotides are TGCGCCAGCAGCCAAGATATTGGCGGGTCCTACAATGAGCAGTTCTTC. This chain uses TRBV4-1 with TRBJ2-1; the D gene is possibly TRBD2 (5 bases). Germline CDR1 and CDR2: MGHRA and YSYEKL. Trimming stripped 0 bases from V and 1 base from J, with 10 bases between. This CDR3 region has 16 residues.

The J gene is TRBJ2-7, the V gene TRBV7-2; D gene ambiguous. The CDR3 has 13 amino acids. The germline CDR1 and CDR2 sequences are SGHTA and FQGNSA. The V end was cut by 6 bases, the J end by 0 bases, with 9 bases between. The CDR3 sequence is CASSLDFSYEQYF. The CDR3 nucleotides are TGTGCCAGCAGTCTCGACTTCTCCTACGAGCAGTACTTC.

The gene calls are TRBV5-6 and TRBJ1-2, with D possibly being TRBD1 (5 bases). This CDR3 contains 16 residues. The germline CDR1 and CDR2 sequences are SGHDT and YYEEEE. The V end lost 2 bases, the J end lost 4 bases, and 18 bases lay between the germline ends. CDR3 sequence reads: CASSFLGRVQVYGYTF. The CDR3, as DNA: TGTGCCAGCAGCTTCCTGGGCAGGGTGCAAGTCTATGGCTACACCTTC.

The sample holds a few counts of this clone. This chain connects TRBV2 to TRBJ2-1; TRBD2 matches 9 bases. Germline loops: CDR1 SNHLY, CDR2 FYNNEI. With V trimmed by 6 bases and J by 3 bases, 15 bases remained unmatched. The CDR3 extends over 18 amino acids. CDR3 sequence reads: CASRAREFLAGSYNEQFF. CDR3 nucleotides: TGTGCCAGCAGGGCGAGAGAGTTTCTAGCGGGAAGCTACAATGAGCAGTTCTTC.

The chain carries TRBV27 and TRBJ2-7; D is possibly TRBD2 (5 bases). Looked up from germline, CDR1 is MNHEY and CDR2 is SMNVEV (reference sequence). V lost 3 bases and J lost 5, with 17 bases in between. The CDR3 is 15 residues long. The CDR3 nucleotides are TGTGCCAGCAGTTTCGTCTCTAGCCCTCGGGACGAGCAGTACTTC. It is translated as CASSFVSSPRDEQYF.

In DNA, the CDR3 is TGCGCCAGCAGCTTTCTCCCATTAGCGGGAAACGGGGAGACCCAGTACTTC. This sequence encodes CASSFLPLAGNGETQYF. V usage is TRBV5-1 and J usage is TRBJ2-5, with TRBD2 identical over 8 bases. The CDR3 consists of 17 residues. In germline, CDR1 is SGHRS, CDR2 YFSETQ. Losses at the gene ends were 2 bases for V and 5 bases for J; bases not matched to a gene: 14.

This sequence joins TRBV7-8 and TRBJ2-7; 16 positions match TRBD2. Germline CDR1 SGHVS, CDR2 FQNEAQ. Trimming took 6 bases from V and 6 from J; bases not matched to a gene: 5. This CDR3 is 15 amino acids long. This CDR3 is CASSPGTSGRGEQYF. The CDR3 nucleotides are TGTGCCAGCAGTCCAGGGACTAGCGGGAGGGGCGAGCAGTACTTC.

This sequence joins TRBV5-4 and TRBJ2-5; 9 bases align to TRBD2. V gave up 1 base and J gave up 2 bases; unmatched junction bases: 3. Germline values: CDR1 SGHNT, CDR2 YYREEE (reference sequence). The CDR3 covers 15 residues. The CDR3 region is CASSLMAGGQETQYF. CDR3 bases: TGTGCCAGCAGCTTGATGGCGGGAGGGCAAGAGACCCAGTACTTC.

There are a few counts of this clone. The genes are TRBV9 and TRBJ2-1, with 8 bases lining up with TRBD2. The V gene's germline CDR1 is SGDLS and CDR2 YYNGEE. There are 14 residues in the CDR3. Trimming cost V 2 bases and J 6 bases; bases outside gene matches: 4. The CDR3 region has the DNA TGTGCCAGCAGCGTGCCGGCGGGAGGCAATGAGCAGTTCTTC. This sequence encodes CASSVPAGGNEQFF. Together with reference TRBV9 and TRBJ2-1, the CDR3 gives the full variable domain: DSGVTQTPKHLITATGQRVTLRCSPRSGDLSVYWYQQSLDQGLQFLIQYYNGEERAKGNILERFSAQQFPDLHSELNLSSLELGDSALYFCASSVPAGGNEQFFGPGTRLTVL.

The V call is TRBV5-1, the J call TRBJ2-1; 7 nucleotides align to TRBD2. Losses at the gene ends were 2 bases for V and 5 bases for J; bases not matched to a gene: 10. The length of the CDR3 is 16 residues. Germline V lookup: CDR1 SGHRS, CDR2 YFSETQ. The CDR3 DNA sequence: TGCGCCAGCAGCTTTTCGTGGCTAGCGGATCACAATGAGCAGTTCTTC. Amino acid sequence: CASSFSWLADHNEQFF.

The gene calls are TRBV29-1 and TRBJ1-1; D is undetermined. The CDR3 is made up of 9 amino acids. Between the trimmed V and J ends, which lost 6 bases and 11 bases, there was a span of 10 bases. Looked up from germline, CDR1 is SQVTM and CDR2 is ANQGSEA. In DNA form, the CDR3 reads TGCAGCGTGTCCCCCGGGGCTTTCTTT. Translation: CSVSPGAFF.

V usage is TRBV3-1 (or the pseudogene TRBV3-2) and J usage is TRBJ2-7; D not certain. The V gene's germline CDR1 is LGHDT and CDR2 YNNKEL (reference sequence). This CDR3 has 17 residues. V lost 0 bases to trimming and J lost 2 bases, with 17 bases between them. The CDR3 loop reads CASSQETMGAKTYEQYF. The CDR3 coding sequence is TGTGCCAGCAGCCAAGAAACGATGGGCGCCAAAACCTACGAGCAGTACTTC.

This clone was seen only once. The CDR3 loop is CATGETSGRYLEQFF. The CDR3 coding sequence is TGTGCCACTGGAGAGACTAGCGGGAGGTACCTTGAGCAGTTCTTC. This chain uses TRBV10-3 with TRBJ2-1; TRBD2 aligns across 13 bases. CDR3 length: 15 residues. Germline assignment: CDR1 ENHRY and CDR2 SYGVKD. Trimming removed 10 bases from V and 9 bases from J; junction bases left unmatched: 12.

The genes are TRBV12-3 or TRBV12-4 and TRBJ2-5; no reliable D call. The V and J ends lost 5 bases and 0 bases respectively, with 4 bases between them. The CDR3 spans 12 residues. The CDR3 DNA is TGTGCCAGCAGTCTAAACCAAGAGACCCAGTACTTC. This codes for CASSLNQETQYF.

The gene calls are TRBV18 and TRBJ1-3; D perhaps matches TRBD1 (5 bases). Germline CDR1 KGHSH, CDR2 LQKENI. This CDR3 is built from 16 residues. V lost 2 bases and J 0 bases, leaving 11 bases between the germline ends. CDR3: CASSPTGKHSGNTIYF. CDR3 nucleotide sequence: TGTGCCAGCTCACCAACAGGCAAACACTCTGGAAACACCATATATTTT.

The V gene is TRBV9, the J gene TRBJ2-2; TRBD2 agrees at 7 bases. Germline lookup yields CDR1 SGDLS and CDR2 YYNGEE. Losses at the gene ends were 0 bases for V and 5 bases for J; bases not matched to a gene: 10. The CDR3 length is 17 residues. As DNA, the CDR3 is TGTGCCAGCAGCGTAGGCGTTGGACTAGATGGGACCGGGGAGCTGTTTTTT. It is translated as CASSVGVGLDGTGELFF.

This clone was recorded once. The chain links TRBV12-5 to TRBJ2-1, with a tentative D call TRBD2 (6 bases). Trimming took off 2 bases at V and 4 bases at J, with 9 bases between the two ends. This CDR3 region has 14 residues. Looked up from germline, CDR1 is LGHNT and CDR2 is FRNRAP. The CDR3 DNA reads as TGTGCTAGTGGTTTGTCTGGGAGGTACAATGAGCAGTTCTTC. The encoded protein is CASGLSGRYNEQFF.

The chain links TRBV2 to TRBJ2-3; possibly TRBD1 for D (7 bases). CDR1 SNHLY and CDR2 FYNNEI come from the germline V gene. The CDR3 consists of 16 residues. V lost 10 bases and J 0 bases, leaving 20 bases between the germline ends. Written as DNA, the CDR3 is TGTGCCACCCAGGGGGGAGAGGGGGGAAGCACAGATACGCAGTATTTT. Protein sequence: CATQGGEGGSTDTQYF. Combining the CDR3 with reference TRBV2 and TRBJ2-3 gives the whole variable domain EPEVTQTPSHQVTQMGQEVILRCVPISNHLYFYWYRQILGQKVEFLVSFYNNEISEKSEIFDDQFSVERPDGSNFTLKIRSTKLEDSAMYFCATQGGEGGSTDTQYFGPGTRLTVL.

This clone has a single count. The CDR3 bases are TGTGCCAGCAGCCATTCGACAGGGGGAATAGTTTCTTCACCCCTCCACTTT. Translated: CASSHSTGGIVSSPLHF. The chain has TRBV3-1 (or the pseudogene TRBV3-2) and TRBJ1-6; TRBD1 aligns across 9 bases. Germline lookup yields CDR1 LGHDT and CDR2 YNNKEL (reference sequence). The CDR3 runs 17 residues. With 3 bases clipped from V and 9 bases from J, the junction kept 12 bases outside the gene matches.

This sequence joins TRBV27 and TRBJ2-7, with D possibly TRBD1 on 5 matching bases. The CDR3 is 15 residues long. V was trimmed by 2 bases and J by 3 bases, leaving 14 bases between them. Germline V gene lookup returns CDR1 MNHEY and CDR2 SMNVEV (reference sequence). The CDR3 here is CASSLADSPHYEQYF. The CDR3 nucleotides read TGTGCCAGCAGTTTAGCAGACAGTCCACACTACGAGCAGTACTTC.

The chain joins TRBV20-1 to TRBJ2-7; TRBD2 might be the D (6 bases). V lost 3 bases and J 4 bases, leaving 16 bases between the germline ends. Germline CDR1 DFQATT, CDR2 SNEGSKA (reference sequence). This CDR3 has 14 residues. Here the CDR3 reads CSASSGGAAYEQYF. In nucleotides, the CDR3 is TGCAGTGCTAGTTCAGGAGGGGCGGCTTACGAGCAGTACTTC.

This clone was found once. The chain employs TRBV28 and TRBJ2-1; TRBD1 agrees at 10 bases. The CDR3 totals 14 residues. Per the germline V gene, CDR1 is MDHEN and CDR2 is SYDVKM. The V and J ends lost 5 bases and 7 bases, in that order; junction bases with no gene match: 5. In nucleotides, the CDR3 is TGTGCCAGCAGTCCGGGACAGGGGTATAATGAGCAGTTCTTC. Translated, it gives CASSPGQGYNEQFF. Full variable domain (remainder filled in from reference TRBV28 and TRBJ2-1): DVKVTQSSRYLVKRTGEKVFLECVQDMDHENMFWYRQDPGLGLRLIYFSYDVKMKEKGDIPEGYSVSREKKERFSLILESASTNQTSMYLCASSPGQGYNEQFFGPGTRLTVL.

The V gene is TRBV11-3, the J gene TRBJ2-1, with 8 bases identical to TRBD1. CDR3 length: 13 residues. Trimming took 5 bases from V and 7 from J; bases not matched to a gene: 4. Germline lookup yields CDR1 SGHNT and CDR2 YENEEA. As DNA, the CDR3 is TGTGCCAGCAGCATCCAGGGGGCGAATGAGCAGTTCTTC. It is translated as CASSIQGANEQFF. The full variable domain, rest sourced from reference TRBV11-3 and TRBJ2-1, is EAGVVQSPRYKIIEKKQPVAFWCNPISGHNTLYWYLQNLGQGPELLIRYENEEAVDDSQLPKDRFSAERLKGVDSTLKIQPAELGDSAVYLCASSIQGANEQFFGPGTRLTVL.

The V and J genes are TRBV28 and TRBJ1-1; maybe TRBD1 (6 bases). Per germline, CDR1 MDHEN and CDR2 SYDVKM. V was cut by 3 bases and J by 4 bases, with 9 bases left in between. The CDR3 spans 13 residues. The CDR3: CASSFGGPTEAFF. CDR3 DNA: TGTGCCAGCAGTTTCGGGGGGCCCACTGAAGCTTTCTTT.